This T cell receptor beta chain was documented in a study of blood T cell repertoires in COVID-19. Study overall: COVID-19 samples from acute and convalescent phases originated in the United States, Italy and Spain. Sources were T cells, B-cell-depleted T cells, or PBMCs; the material itself was cDNA or gDNA.

This clone was seen a single time. Under the authors' procedure: Nucleated cell number was recorded as an estimate derived from reference gene primer amplification. Repertoires were generated with immunoSEQ multiplex PCR, while TCRdb's copy carries only in-frame clones and drops some. The V and J calls and the clone size are those of that table, but D and trimming were determined from the DNA. The sample records approximately 90,000 clones, less than 95% being singletons. Sequencing used peripheral blood. The TCR comes from a man aged 55 to 70 with acute or convalescent COVID-19.

CDR3 bases: TGTGCCAGCAGCTTGGCCAGGGGTGGGGAGGGTTCACCCCTCCACTTT. This encodes CASSLARGGEGSPLHF. This sequence joins TRBV5-4 and TRBJ1-6; a possible D gene is TRBD1 (6 bases). Per the germline V gene, CDR1 is SGHNT and CDR2 is YYREEE (reference sequence). The CDR3 covers 16 residues. V was clipped by 0 bases and J by 9 bases, with 16 bases between them.